This TCR beta chain was obtained from a study of T cell repertoires in cytomegalovirus infection. Trimming took 3 bases from V and 2 from J; bases not matched to a gene: 13. Germline V lookup: CDR1 SGDLS, CDR2 YYNGEE. CDR3 size: 17 residues. TCRdb re-analysed the reads in MiXCR, keeping a single row per CDR3 protein. This table holds roughly 800,000 distinct CDR3 sequences, about 28% found once. With respect to this clonotype: Antigen unknown.

This TCR was recovered from a human donor in good health (CMV status not recorded). Some clones in this sample may be carry-over from other donors' samples. The chain has TRBV9 and TRBJ1-2, with 7 bases fitting TRBD1. This specimen consisted of cultured CD8+ T cells from PBMCs, obtained from culture after CMV antigen stimulation. The CDR3 spells CASSANAGGLINYGYTF. CDR3 sequence (DNA): TGTGCCAGCAGCGCAAATGCAGGGGGACTGATAAACTATGGCTACACCTTC.